Presented here are 18 T cell receptor beta chains from one specimen sequenced in a study of T cell responses to AZD1222 COVID-19 vaccine. Generated by immunoSEQ multiplex PCR, the TCRdb table keeps only in-frame clones and is missing some. The sample lists more than 150,000 clones, 85% to 95% seen once, with more than 9% in the top ten. Sample: peripheral blood, taken on day 0 of AZD1222 vaccination. All receptors derive from an adult in good health.

The V gene is TRBV6-1, the J gene TRBJ1-6, with D possibly being TRBD1 (5 bases). Trimming left V 1 base short and J 9 bases short, with 16 bases between. Germline V gives CDR1 MNHNS, CDR2 SASEGT. This CDR3 is 16 amino acids long. Written as DNA, the CDR3 is TGTGCCAGCAGTGAAGGGGGGAGGCAGGGAGCTTCACCCCTCCACTTT. Translation: CASSEGGRQGASPLHF.

This clone is a singleton in its sample. The rearrangement joins TRBV7-6 to TRBJ1-5; D gene unclear. V was cut by 0 bases and J by 5 bases, with 17 bases left in between. The CDR3 loop spans 17 amino acids. The germline CDR1 and CDR2 sequences are SGHVS and FNYEAQ. CDR3 sequence (DNA): TGTGCCAGCAGCTTAGCACTGACCTGGAGGGCTGATCAGCCCCAGCATTTT. It translates to CASSLALTWRADQPQHF.

The genes are TRBV11-3 and TRBJ2-1; 9 bases match TRBD2. Germline lookup yields CDR1 SGHNT and CDR2 YENEEA. V was clipped by 5 bases and J by 10 bases; unmatched bases: 15. This CDR3 is 16 amino acids long. CDR3 sequence reads: CASSPDGRGGIREQFF. CDR3 in DNA: TGTGCCAGCAGCCCAGACGGGCGGGGGGGCATAAGAGAGCAGTTCTTC.

The rearrangement joins TRBV12-3 or TRBV12-4 to TRBJ2-1; D not resolved. Trimming shortened V by 6 bases and J by 15 bases, and 21 bases separated the two germline ends. This CDR3 has 13 amino acids. The CDR3 spells CASSPAPTRGTFF. CDR3 nucleotides: TGTGCCAGCAGCCCCGCCCCTACACGCGGTACGTTCTTC.

The chain couples TRBV6-1 to TRBJ2-7; TRBD2 matches 7 bases. This CDR3 has 13 residues. CDR1 is MNHNS, CDR2 SASEGT, per germline. The trim removed 3 bases at V and 7 bases at J, leaving 6 bases unmatched. The CDR3: CASSDIAGLEQYF. The CDR3 DNA sequence: TGTGCCAGCAGTGATATAGCGGGTTTAGAGCAGTACTTC.

This chain connects TRBV11-3 to TRBJ1-1, with D uncertain. V was pared by 0 bases and J by 4 bases, with 9 bases between. Germline lookup yields CDR1 SGHNT and CDR2 YENEEA. The CDR3 contains 14 residues. CDR3: CASSLDHRPTEAFF. CDR3 in DNA: TGTGCCAGCAGCTTAGATCATAGACCCACTGAAGCTTTCTTT.

The chain carries TRBV7-2 and TRBJ1-1; the match to TRBD1 covers 7 bases. CDR3 length equals 16 residues. The V gene's germline CDR1 is SGHTA and CDR2 FQGNSA. V lost 5 bases, J lost 5 bases, and 14 bases stayed unmatched. The CDR3 protein is CASSPGGGLGRTEAFF. The CDR3 DNA is TGTGCCAGCAGCCCAGGGGGGGGCTTGGGGAGAACTGAAGCTTTCTTT.

The rearrangement joins TRBV6-5 to TRBJ1-2; D is unresolved. This CDR3 comprises 13 residues. CDR1 is MNHEY and CDR2 is SVGAGI in the germline V gene. The V end lost 8 bases, the J end lost 3 bases, and 13 bases lay between the germline ends. The CDR3 bases are TGTGCCAGCGTAAGCGGGGAGGACTATGGCTACACCTTC. Its protein is CASVSGEDYGYTF.

The genes are TRBV18 and TRBJ1-2, with D tentatively TRBD1 (5 bases). The V and J ends lost 0 bases and 4 bases respectively, with 12 bases between them. The germline V gene encodes CDR1 KGHSH and CDR2 LQKENI. This CDR3 has 15 residues. The CDR3 sequence: CASSPPVQGSYGYTF. In nucleotides, the CDR3 is TGTGCCAGCTCACCACCGGTGCAGGGAAGCTATGGCTACACCTTC.

This clone appeared a single time. The V and J genes are TRBV7-2 and TRBJ1-1; D is unresolved. The V gene's germline CDR1 is SGHTA and CDR2 FQGNSA. This CDR3 is 11 amino acids long. Trimming removed 4 bases from V and 3 bases from J, with 3 bases in between. The CDR3 is CASSSYTEAFF. CDR3 in DNA: TGTGCCAGCAGCTCCTACACTGAAGCTTTCTTT.

The V and J genes are TRBV2 and TRBJ1-1, with 8 bases identical to TRBD1. Germline V lookup: CDR1 SNHLY, CDR2 FYNNEI. V lost 6 bases and J lost 5; bases outside the gene matches: 8. The CDR3 is 14 residues long. The CDR3 region has the DNA TGTGCCAGCAGGCCAAGACAGGGGAGGACTGAAGCTTTCTTT. Protein sequence: CASRPRQGRTEAFF.

CDR3 nucleotides: TGTGCCAGCAGCTTAGGGGTGAGATCTTTTGAAGCTTTCTTT. Its translation is CASSLGVRSFEAFF. This chain connects TRBV7-2 to TRBJ1-1, with D hard to call. Germline V gene data show CDR1 as SGHTA and CDR2 as FQGNSA. V was trimmed by 1 base and J by 7 bases, leaving 13 bases between them. The length of the CDR3 is 14 residues.

The genes are TRBV29-1 and TRBJ2-2; TRBD2 agrees at 7 bases. From germline, CDR1 is SQVTM and CDR2 ANQGSEA. The junction had 15 bases not matched to a gene; V was cut back by 3 bases and J by 5 bases. This CDR3 is built from 17 residues. This CDR3 is CSVDGGEGLWGTGELFF. The CDR3 nucleotides read TGCAGCGTTGACGGAGGGGAGGGGCTCTGGGGTACCGGGGAGCTGTTTTTT.

About this clone: The sample contains more than one DNA sequence encoding this CDR3. The genes are TRBV5-1 and TRBJ2-1, with D possibly being TRBD2 (6 bases). Germline V gene lookup returns CDR1 SGHRS and CDR2 YFSETQ. The CDR3 is 15 amino acids. V was pared by 0 bases and J by 4 bases, with 11 bases between. The CDR3 region has the DNA TGCGCCAGCAGCTTGGGTGCGGGGCGTTACAATGAGCAGTTCTTC. This codes for CASSLGAGRYNEQFF.

The chain joins TRBV5-5 to TRBJ2-3; D not resolved. The V end was cut by 0 bases, the J end by 6 bases, with 8 bases between. The CDR3 runs 13 residues. Germline V gene lookup returns CDR1 SGHKS and CDR2 YYEKEE (reference sequence). Written as DNA, the CDR3 is TGTGCCAGCAGCTTGGGACCCGATGATACGCAGTATTTT. Its translation: CASSLGPDDTQYF.

V gene TRBV12-5 combines with J gene TRBJ1-2, with TRBD1 identical over 12 bases. Germline CDR1 reads LGHNT; CDR2 reads FRNRAP. This CDR3 is 15 amino acids long. V dropped 2 bases and J dropped 8; count of bases not matched to a gene: 6. The CDR3 coding sequence is TGTGCTAGTGGTTTGATGTCCGGGACAGGGGGCGGCTACACCTTC. The encoded protein is CASGLMSGTGGGYTF.

This clone was recorded a few times. The rearrangement links TRBV24-1 to TRBJ2-5, with D perhaps TRBD2 (6 bases). This CDR3 has 12 amino acids. From germline, CDR1 is KGHDR and CDR2 SFDVKD. Trimming stripped 9 bases from V and 0 bases from J, with 7 bases between. The CDR3 nucleotides read TGTGCCACCGGGGGGTACCAAGAGACCCAGTACTTC. It codes for CATGGYQETQYF.

The J gene is TRBJ2-5, the V gene TRBV7-7; D is tentatively TRBD1 or TRBD2 (6 bases each). The V end lost 4 bases, the J end lost 4 bases, and 16 bases lay between the germline ends. Germline CDR1 SSHAT, CDR2 FNYEAQ (reference sequence). The CDR3 consists of 15 residues. In DNA form, the CDR3 reads TGTGCCAGCAGCTCGGGGGTGGGGGCTATAGAGACCCAGTACTTC. The encoded protein is CASSSGVGAIETQYF.